This T cell receptor (beta chain) was documented in a study of cytomegalovirus exposure and HLA in healthy donors. The primer mix had 60 Vbeta and 13 Jbeta primers. The data were produced by immunoSEQ multiplex PCR, yet TCRdb's version contains in-frame clones alone and is incomplete. The repertoire consists of about 120,000 clones, with over 70% occurring once and the leading ten covering about 1.6%. Looked up from germline, CDR1 is MDHEN and CDR2 is SYDVKM. Trimming shortened V by 3 bases and J by 0 bases, and 11 bases separated the two germline ends. The CDR3 consists of 16 residues. The origin of this receptor is a woman younger than 30 in good health and CMV-seronegative. Source material: PBMCs. The chain links TRBV28 to TRBJ1-4; D possibly corresponds to TRBD1 (6 bases). The CDR3 region is CASSLTGFATNEKLFF. The CDR3 DNA reads as TGTGCCAGCAGTTTGACAGGTTTTGCAACTAATGAAAAACTGTTTTTT.